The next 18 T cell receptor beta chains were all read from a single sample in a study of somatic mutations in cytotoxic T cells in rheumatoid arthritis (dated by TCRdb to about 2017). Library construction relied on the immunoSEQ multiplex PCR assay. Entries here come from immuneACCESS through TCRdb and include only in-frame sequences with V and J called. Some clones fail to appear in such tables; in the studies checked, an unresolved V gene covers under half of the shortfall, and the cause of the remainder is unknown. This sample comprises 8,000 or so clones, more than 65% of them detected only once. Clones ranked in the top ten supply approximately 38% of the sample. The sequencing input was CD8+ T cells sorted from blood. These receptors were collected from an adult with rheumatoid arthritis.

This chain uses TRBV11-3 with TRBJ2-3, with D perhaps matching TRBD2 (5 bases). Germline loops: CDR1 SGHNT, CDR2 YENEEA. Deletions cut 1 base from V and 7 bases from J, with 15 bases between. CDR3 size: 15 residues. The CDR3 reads CASSLGRSQRNTQYF. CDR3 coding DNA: TGTGCCAGCAGCTTAGGGAGGTCCCAAAGGAATACGCAGTATTTT. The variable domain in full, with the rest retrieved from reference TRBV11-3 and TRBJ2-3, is EAGVVQSPRYKIIEKKQPVAFWCNPISGHNTLYWYLQNLGQGPELLIRYENEEAVDDSQLPKDRFSAERLKGVDSTLKIQPAELGDSAVYLCASSLGRSQRNTQYFGPGTRLTVL.

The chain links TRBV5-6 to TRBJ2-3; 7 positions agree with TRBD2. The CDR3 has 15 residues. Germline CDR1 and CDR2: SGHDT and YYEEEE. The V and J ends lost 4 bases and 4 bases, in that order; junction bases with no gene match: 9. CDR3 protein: CASSPLGREADTQYF. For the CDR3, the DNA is TGTGCCAGCAGCCCCCTGGGACGGGAGGCAGATACGCAGTATTTT.

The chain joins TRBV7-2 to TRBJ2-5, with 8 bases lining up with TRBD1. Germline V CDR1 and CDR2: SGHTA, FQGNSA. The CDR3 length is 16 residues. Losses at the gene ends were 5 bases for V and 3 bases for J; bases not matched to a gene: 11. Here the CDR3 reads CASSRLPTGAKETQYF. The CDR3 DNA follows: TGTGCCAGCAGCCGACTCCCGACAGGGGCCAAAGAGACCCAGTACTTC.

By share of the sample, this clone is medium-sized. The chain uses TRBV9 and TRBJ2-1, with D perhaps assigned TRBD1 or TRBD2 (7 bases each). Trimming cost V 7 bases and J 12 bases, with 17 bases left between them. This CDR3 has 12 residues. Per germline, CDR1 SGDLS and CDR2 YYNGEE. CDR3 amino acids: CASGQGGLGQFF. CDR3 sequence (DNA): TGTGCCAGCGGCCAGGGGGGGTTGGGGCAGTTCTTC.

The CDR3 DNA sequence: TGTGCCAGCAGTCTTTTAGCGGGAGCGGAGACGGAGACCCAGTACTTC. Its translation: CASSLLAGAETETQYF. This chain connects TRBV28 to TRBJ2-5; 9 bases line up with TRBD2. This CDR3 is 16 amino acids long. CDR1 and CDR2 (germline): MDHEN, SYDVKM. After removal of 5 bases from V and 5 bases from J, the junction contained 12 bases not matched to a gene. The entire variable domain, with the rest obtained from reference TRBV28 and TRBJ2-5, is as follows: DVKVTQSSRYLVKRTGEKVFLECVQDMDHENMFWYRQDPGLGLRLIYFSYDVKMKEKGDIPEGYSVSREKKERFSLILESASTNQTSMYLCASSLLAGAETETQYFGPGTRLLVL.

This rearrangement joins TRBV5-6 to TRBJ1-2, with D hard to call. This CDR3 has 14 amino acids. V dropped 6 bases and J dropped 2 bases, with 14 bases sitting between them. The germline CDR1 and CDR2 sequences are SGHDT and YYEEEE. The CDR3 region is CASKSRDRNYGYTF. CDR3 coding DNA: TGTGCCAGCAAATCCCGGGATCGAAACTATGGCTACACCTTC.

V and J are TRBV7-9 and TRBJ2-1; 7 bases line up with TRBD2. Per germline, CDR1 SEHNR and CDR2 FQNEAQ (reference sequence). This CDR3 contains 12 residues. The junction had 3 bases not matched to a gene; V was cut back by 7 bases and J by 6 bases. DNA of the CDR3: TGTGCCAGCAAGGGCGGGAGCAATGAGCAGTTCTTC. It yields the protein CASKGGSNEQFF.

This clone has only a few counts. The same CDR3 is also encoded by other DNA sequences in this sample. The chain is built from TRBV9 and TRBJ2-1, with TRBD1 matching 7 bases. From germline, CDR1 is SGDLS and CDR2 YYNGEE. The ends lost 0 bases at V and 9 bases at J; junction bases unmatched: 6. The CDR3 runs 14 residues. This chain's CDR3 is CASSVAYRGGEQFF. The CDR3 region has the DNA TGTGCCAGCAGCGTAGCTTACAGGGGTGGTGAGCAGTTCTTC.

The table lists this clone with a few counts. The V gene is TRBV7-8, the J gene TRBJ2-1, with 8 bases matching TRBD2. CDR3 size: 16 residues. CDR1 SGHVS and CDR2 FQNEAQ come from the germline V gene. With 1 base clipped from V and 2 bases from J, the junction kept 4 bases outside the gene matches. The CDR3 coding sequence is TGTGCCAGCAGCTTAGAGGCGGGAGGTACCTACAATGAGCAGTTCTTC. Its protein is CASSLEAGGTYNEQFF.

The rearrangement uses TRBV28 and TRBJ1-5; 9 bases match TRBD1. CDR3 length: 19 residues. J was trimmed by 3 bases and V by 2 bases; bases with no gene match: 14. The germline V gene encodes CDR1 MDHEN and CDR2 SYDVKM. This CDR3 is CASSLSWDREATFNQPQHF. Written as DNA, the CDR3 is TGTGCCAGCAGTTTAAGTTGGGACAGGGAGGCAACTTTCAATCAGCCCCAGCATTTT.

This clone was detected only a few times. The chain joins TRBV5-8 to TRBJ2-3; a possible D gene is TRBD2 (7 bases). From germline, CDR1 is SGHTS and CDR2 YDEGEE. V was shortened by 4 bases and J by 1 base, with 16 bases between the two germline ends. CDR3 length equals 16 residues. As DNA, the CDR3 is TGTGCCAGCAGCCGGGAGGACAGTTCGCGCACAGATACGCAGTATTTT. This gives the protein CASSREDSSRTDTQYF.

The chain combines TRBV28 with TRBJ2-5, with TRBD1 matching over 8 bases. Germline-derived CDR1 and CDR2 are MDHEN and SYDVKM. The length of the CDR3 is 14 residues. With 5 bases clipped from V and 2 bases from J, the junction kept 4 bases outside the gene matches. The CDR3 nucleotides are TGTGCCAGCAGTACCCGGGACAGGCAAGAGACCCAGTACTTC. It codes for CASSTRDRQETQYF.

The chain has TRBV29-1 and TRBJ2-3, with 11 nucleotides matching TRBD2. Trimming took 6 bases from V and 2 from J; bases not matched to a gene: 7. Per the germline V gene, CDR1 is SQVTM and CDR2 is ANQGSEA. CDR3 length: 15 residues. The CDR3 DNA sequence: TGCAGCGTAGCCGGGACTAGCGGCTCCACAGATACGCAGTATTTT. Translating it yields CSVAGTSGSTDTQYF.

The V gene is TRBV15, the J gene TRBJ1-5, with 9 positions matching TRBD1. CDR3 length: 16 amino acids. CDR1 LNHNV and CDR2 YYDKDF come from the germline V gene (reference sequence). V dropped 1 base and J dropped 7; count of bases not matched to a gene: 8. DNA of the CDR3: TGTGCCACCAGCAGAGCAGGGACAGGGCTGAGGCAGCCCCAGCATTTT. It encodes CATSRAGTGLRQPQHF.

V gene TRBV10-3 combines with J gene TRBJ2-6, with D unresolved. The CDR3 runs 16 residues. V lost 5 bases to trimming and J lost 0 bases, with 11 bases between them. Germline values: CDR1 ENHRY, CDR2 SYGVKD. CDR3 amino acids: CAISPLLISGANVLTF. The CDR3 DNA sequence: TGTGCCATCAGTCCCCTCTTGATCTCTGGGGCCAACGTCCTGACTTTC.

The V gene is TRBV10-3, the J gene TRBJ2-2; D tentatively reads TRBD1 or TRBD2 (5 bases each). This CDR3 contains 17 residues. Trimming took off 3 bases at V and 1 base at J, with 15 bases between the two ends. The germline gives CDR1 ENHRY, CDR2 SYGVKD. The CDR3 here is CAISDTSGTGNTGELFF. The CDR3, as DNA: TGTGCCATCAGTGACACATCAGGGACGGGGAACACCGGGGAGCTGTTTTTT.

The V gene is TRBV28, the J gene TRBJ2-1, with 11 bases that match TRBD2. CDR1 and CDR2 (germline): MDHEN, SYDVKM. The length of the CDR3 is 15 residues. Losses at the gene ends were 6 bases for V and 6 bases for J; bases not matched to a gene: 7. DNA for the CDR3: TGTGCCAGCAGGAATATAGCGGGAGGGCCCAATGAGCAGTTCTTC. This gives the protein CASRNIAGGPNEQFF.

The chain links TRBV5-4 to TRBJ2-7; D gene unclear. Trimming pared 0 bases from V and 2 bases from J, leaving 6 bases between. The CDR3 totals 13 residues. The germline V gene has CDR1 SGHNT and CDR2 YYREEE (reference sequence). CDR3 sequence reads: CASSLDTAYEQYF. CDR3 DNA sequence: TGTGCCAGCAGCTTGGATACGGCCTACGAGCAGTACTTC.